What follows are 6 T cell receptor beta chains derived from one specimen sequenced in a study of T cell repertoires in cytomegalovirus infection (dated by TCRdb to the late 2010s). The listed sequencing device is Illumina HiSeq 1500. TCRdb redid the processing of the public reads, applying fastp at Q25 and MiXCR, and retained in-frame beta chains. Here each entry gathers all rows of one CDR3 protein and keeps the most common genes and DNA. The sample records more than 300,000 distinct CDR3 sequences, roughly 34% of which are singletons. The top ten clones comprise roughly 12% of the sample. This specimen's treatment or condition label, per the study, means: in vitro stimulation with specific CMV peptide epitopes to enrich CMV-specific T cells. The antigens of these receptors remain unknown. The material sequenced was cultured PBMCs, taken from culture after CMV antigen stimulation. Receptors originate from a human donor in good health (CMV status not recorded). Some clones in this sample may be carry-over from other donors' samples.

The chain recombines TRBV7-2 with TRBJ2-3, with 12 bases that match TRBD2. This CDR3 has 21 residues. Germline V CDR1 and CDR2: SGHTA, FQGNSA. The V and J ends lost 0 bases and 6 bases, in that order; junction bases with no gene match: 19. CDR3 DNA sequence: TGTGCCAGCAGCTTAGCGCCTGTTGCTAGCGGGAGGGCGGGGGAGCGGGATACGCAGTATTTT. It translates to CASSLAPVASGRAGERDTQYF.

The chain joins TRBV12-3 or TRBV12-4 to TRBJ2-3; no definite D call. The CDR3 is 16 residues long. V dropped 3 bases and J dropped 1 base, with 14 bases sitting between them. CDR3 sequence (DNA): TGTGCCAGCAGTTTTATGAGAAATACCCGCACAGATACGCAGTATTTT. Its translation is CASSFMRNTRTDTQYF.

CDR3 bases: TGTGCCAGCAGTTTAGGTGGGGCGCGGGAGCGTGAGCAGTTCTTC. It specifies CASSLGGAREREQFF. The chain uses TRBV28 and TRBJ2-1; 7 bases are shared with TRBD2. The CDR3 sequence is 15 residues long. In germline, CDR1 is MDHEN, CDR2 SYDVKM. The junction had 10 bases not matched to a gene; V was cut back by 2 bases and J by 9 bases.

This clonotype appeared a few times. The rearrangement joins TRBV6-2 or TRBV6-3 to TRBJ2-1; the D gene is possibly TRBD2 (5 bases). Germline V gene data show CDR1 as MNHEY and CDR2 as SVGEGT. The CDR3 covers 12 residues. V was pared by 5 bases and J by 6 bases, with 8 bases between. The CDR3 coding sequence is TGTGCCAGCAGTAAAACTAGCAATGAGCAGTTCTTC. It specifies CASSKTSNEQFF.

The chain has TRBV6-1 and TRBJ2-5; D remains unclear. V lost 7 bases to trimming and J lost 5 bases, with 17 bases between them. The CDR3 spans 14 residues. CDR1 is MNHNS, CDR2 SASEGT, per germline. CDR3 sequence: CASTSGNRLETQYF. CDR3 nucleotides: TGTGCCAGCACCTCCGGCAATCGTCTCGAGACCCAGTACTTC.

The table lists this clonotype with many counts. The chain joins TRBV7-2 to TRBJ1-4, with D maybe TRBD1 (6 bases). This CDR3 is 14 amino acids long. Germline V CDR1 and CDR2: SGHTA, FQGNSA. V was shortened by 2 bases and J by 7 bases, with 11 bases between the two germline ends. Here the CDR3 reads CASSLTGGGEKLFF. In DNA, the CDR3 is TGTGCCAGCAGCTTAACGGGGGGCGGTGAAAAACTGTTTTTT.